This T cell receptor beta chain was sequenced for a study of cytomegalovirus exposure and HLA in healthy donors. Whole-study findings and limits: Later on, an analysis found that several of the most significant clusters appeared to be linked to common viral pathogens, which included parvovirus B19. Sequencing likely generated an artifact that appeared as a cluster of highly shared sequence variants.

This clone was seen more than once but under ten times. Antigen specificity is unknown. Compared with germline, one end of the junction differs, possibly owing to a read error. In germline, CDR1 is SEHNR, CDR2 FQNEAQ (reference sequence). The CDR3 has 15 residues. Primers included in the PCR were 60 Vbeta and 13 Jbeta primers. Clones were sequenced by immunoSEQ multiplex PCR, and TCRdb holds only the in-frame ones, with some missing. There are approximately 100,000 clones in the sample; around three quarters occur only once, and about 4.2% lies in the top ten. Sequenced sample: PBMCs. This chain connects TRBV7-9 to TRBJ2-1; 7 bases match TRBD1. The TCR originated in a woman between 50 and 59 years old in good health and CMV-seropositive. CDR3 loop: CSSSSSGTAYNEQFF. As DNA, the CDR3 is TGTTCCAGCAGCTCCTCCGGGACAGCTTACAATGAGCAGTTCTTC.